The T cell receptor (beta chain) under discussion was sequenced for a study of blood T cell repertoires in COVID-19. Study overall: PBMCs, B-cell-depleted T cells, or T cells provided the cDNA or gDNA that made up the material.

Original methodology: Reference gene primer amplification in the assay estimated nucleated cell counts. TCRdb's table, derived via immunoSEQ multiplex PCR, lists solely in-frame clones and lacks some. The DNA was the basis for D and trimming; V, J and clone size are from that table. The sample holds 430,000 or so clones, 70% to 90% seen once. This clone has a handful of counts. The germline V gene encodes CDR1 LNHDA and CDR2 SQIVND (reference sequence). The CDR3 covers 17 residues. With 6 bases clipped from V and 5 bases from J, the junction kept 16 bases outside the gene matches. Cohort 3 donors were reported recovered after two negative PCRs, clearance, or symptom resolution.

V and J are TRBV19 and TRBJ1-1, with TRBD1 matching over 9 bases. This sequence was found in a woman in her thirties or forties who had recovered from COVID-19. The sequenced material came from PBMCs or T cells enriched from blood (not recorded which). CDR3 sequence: CASRTSLQGAGWTEAFF. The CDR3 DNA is TGTGCCAGTAGAACTTCCCTACAGGGGGCAGGTTGGACTGAAGCTTTCTTT.